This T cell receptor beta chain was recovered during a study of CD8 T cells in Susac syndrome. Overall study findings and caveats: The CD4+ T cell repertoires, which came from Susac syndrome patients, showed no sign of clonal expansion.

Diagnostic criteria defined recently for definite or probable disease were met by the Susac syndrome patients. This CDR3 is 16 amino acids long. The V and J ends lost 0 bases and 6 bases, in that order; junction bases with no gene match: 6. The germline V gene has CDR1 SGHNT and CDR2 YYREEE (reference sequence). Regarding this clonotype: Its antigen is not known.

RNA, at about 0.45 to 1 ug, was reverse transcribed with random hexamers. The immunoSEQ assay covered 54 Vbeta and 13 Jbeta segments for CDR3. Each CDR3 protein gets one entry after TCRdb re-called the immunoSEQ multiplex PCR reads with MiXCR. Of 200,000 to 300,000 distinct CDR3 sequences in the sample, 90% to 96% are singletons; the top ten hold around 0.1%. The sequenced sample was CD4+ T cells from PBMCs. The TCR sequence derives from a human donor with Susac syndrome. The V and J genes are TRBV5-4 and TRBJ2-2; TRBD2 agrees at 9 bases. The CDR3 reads CASSLAGRTSAGELFF. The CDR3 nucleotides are TGTGCCAGCAGCTTGGCCGGAAGGACTAGCGCCGGGGAGCTGTTTTTT. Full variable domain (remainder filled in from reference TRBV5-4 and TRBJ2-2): ETGVTQSPTHLIKTRGQQVTLRCSSQSGHNTVSWYQQALGQGPQFIFQYYREEENGRGNFPPRFSGLQFPNYSSELNVNALELDDSALYLCASSLAGRTSAGELFFGEGSRLTVL.